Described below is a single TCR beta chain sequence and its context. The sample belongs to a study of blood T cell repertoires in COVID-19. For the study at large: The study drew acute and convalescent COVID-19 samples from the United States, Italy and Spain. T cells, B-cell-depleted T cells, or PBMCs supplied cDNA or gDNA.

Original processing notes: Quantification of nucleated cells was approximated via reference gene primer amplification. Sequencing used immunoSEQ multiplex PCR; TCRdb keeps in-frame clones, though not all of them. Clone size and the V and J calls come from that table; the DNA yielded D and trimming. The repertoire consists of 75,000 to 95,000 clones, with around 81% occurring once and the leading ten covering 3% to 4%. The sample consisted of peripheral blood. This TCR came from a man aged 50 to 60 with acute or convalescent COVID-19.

The CDR3 reads CASSVAGTGGPQFF. The CDR3 DNA is TGTGCCAGCAGCGTAGCAGGGACAGGGGGTCCGCAGTTCTTC. This chain connects TRBV9 to TRBJ2-1, with TRBD1 identical over 11 bases. Unmatched junction bases numbered 5, after V lost 0 bases and J lost 12 bases. CDR3 size: 14 residues. From germline, CDR1 is SGDLS and CDR2 YYNGEE.